The entry below describes one T cell receptor beta chain. Its antigen is still unknown. Expressed TCRB transcripts were sequenced because the entire RNA isolate underwent reverse transcription. The protocol was immunoSEQ multiplex PCR, while the TCRdb copy is restricted to in-frame clones and leaves out a portion. The profile shows just under 150,000 clones, about 13% of them singletons. This CDR3 is built from 14 residues. V was cut by 1 base and J by 0 bases, with 6 bases left in between. The germline CDR1 and CDR2 sequences are SGHVS and FQNEAQ. The data stem from a study of beta chain features in type 1 diabetes. General observations from the study: Moderately but significantly shorter TCRB CDR3s were found in Type 1 diabetes patients in all four CD4+ subsets.

The chain combines TRBV7-8 with TRBJ2-5, with D unclear. The clonotype comes from a young man with type 1 diabetes. The specimen was central memory CD4+ T cells from blood. The CDR3 DNA follows: TGTGCCAGCAGCTTAGGCAGAGACCAAGAGACCCAGTACTTC. Translating it yields CASSLGRDQETQYF.